This TCR beta chain was sequenced for a study of vaccination effects on CD4 cells after COVID-19. After around nine days in culture, the CD4+ T cells were isolated. General observations from the study: Healthy vaccine recipients' vaccine-induced clones were almost all SARS-CoV-2 mono-reactive.

This clone counts as medium-sized (0.01 to 0.1%). What it binds is unknown. Measured with immunoSEQ multiplex PCR; TCRdb has only the in-frame clones, and not every one. The repertoire holds roughly 48,000 clones, around 63% seen once, with 4.5% to 6% in the top ten. CDR1 and CDR2 (germline): LGHNA, YNFKEQ. The CDR3 has 16 residues. V lost 0 bases to trimming and J lost 7 bases, with 13 bases between them. This clonotype originated in a human donor who received a COVID-19 vaccine. The sample here was CD4+ T cells from PBMCs cultured without peptide, taken before COVID-19 vaccination. This chain joins TRBV4-2 and TRBJ1-6; no definite D call. In DNA, the CDR3 is TGTGCCAGCAGCCAAGATCCGGCAGTTGGGAATTCACCCCTCCACTTT. This codes for CASSQDPAVGNSPLHF.